Sequencing of this T cell receptor (beta chain) was carried out in a study of blood T cell repertoires in COVID-19. Generated by immunoSEQ multiplex PCR, the TCRdb table keeps only in-frame clones and is missing some. There are hundreds of thousands of clones in the sample; approximately 90% occur only once, and about 2% lies in the top ten. The CDR3 contains 15 residues. Trimming left V 4 bases short and J 6 bases short, with 16 bases between. Germline V gene lookup returns CDR1 LGHDT and CDR2 YNNKEL (reference sequence). Specimen: PBMCs or T cells enriched from blood (not recorded which). This chain connects TRBV3-1 (or the pseudogene TRBV3-2) to TRBJ2-1; the D gene is possibly TRBD1 (5 bases). The sequence derives from a woman aged 18-29 years with acute COVID-19. CDR3 coding DNA: TGTGCCAGCAGCCGGACCAGGGAATTAATCAATGAGCAGTTCTTC. Its protein is CASSRTRELINEQFF.